Below are 26 T cell receptor beta chains sequenced from a single sample in a study of Tregs in tolerant kidney transplant recipients. Mixed chimerism was transient after nonmyeloablative marrow transplants from related graft donors. TCRdb's copy holds only in-frame clones and misses some; the assay was immunoSEQ multiplex PCR. This table holds some 56,000 clones, 91% found once. The sequences come from CD8+ T cells from blood (PBMCs), collected 24 months after the transplant. These receptors were collected from a human patient who received a combined kidney and bone marrow transplant. Some T cells may be supplied by the graft donor.

The rearrangement uses TRBV7-9 and TRBJ2-3; 8 nucleotides align to TRBD1. V lost 5 bases to trimming and J lost 2 bases; unmatched junction nucleotides: 6. The CDR3 spans 15 residues. Per germline, CDR1 SEHNR and CDR2 FQNEAQ (reference sequence). The CDR3 DNA reads as TGTGCCAGCAGCCCCTCGACAGGGGCCACAGATACGCAGTATTTT. It yields the protein CASSPSTGATDTQYF. Combining the CDR3 with reference TRBV7-9 and TRBJ2-3 gives the whole variable domain DTGVSQNPRHKITKRGQNVTFRCDPISEHNRLYWYRQTLGQGPEFLTYFQNEAQLEKSRLLSDRFSAERPKGSFSTLEIQRTEQGDSAMYLCASSPSTGATDTQYFGPGTRLTVL.

Details on this clone: Other DNA sequences within the sample encode an identical CDR3. The chain uses TRBV5-1 and TRBJ1-6; D ambiguous. With 5 bases removed from V and 6 bases from J, the gap between germline ends came to 9 bases. The CDR3 is made up of 13 amino acids. CDR1 is SGHRS, CDR2 YFSETQ, per germline. In DNA, the CDR3 is TGCGCCAGCAGGGTAACTTCTAATTCACCCCTCCACTTT. Translation gives CASRVTSNSPLHF. Looking up the rest from reference TRBV5-1 and TRBJ1-6 gives the full variable domain: KAGVTQTPRYLIKTRGQQVTLSCSPISGHRSVSWYQQTPGQGLQFLFEYFSETQRNKGNFPGRFSGRQFSNSRSEMNVSTLELGDSALYLCASRVTSNSPLHFGNGTRLTVT.

This chain connects TRBV29-1 to TRBJ2-7, with D perhaps matching TRBD1 (6 bases). CDR3 length: 14 residues. V was pared by 4 bases and J by 5 bases, with 18 bases between. The V gene's germline CDR1 is SQVTM and CDR2 ANQGSEA. CDR3 sequence reads: CSVVVGAAIHEQYF. In DNA form, the CDR3 reads TGCAGCGTTGTTGTGGGGGCGGCGATCCACGAGCAGTACTTC.

V gene TRBV5-6 combines with J gene TRBJ2-2; TRBD1 matches at 8 bases. Germline V gene lookup returns CDR1 SGHDT and CDR2 YYEEEE. V shed 2 bases and J 4 bases; nucleotides not matched to a gene: 1. CDR3 length: 14 residues. The DNA for the CDR3 is TGTGCCAGCAGCTTTACAGGGGGCACCGGGGAGCTGTTTTTT. Its translation: CASSFTGGTGELFF.

The chain links TRBV29-1 to TRBJ1-1, with a weak D call TRBD1 (5 bases). Germline CDR1 SQVTM, CDR2 ANQGSEA. V was cut by 5 bases and J by 1 base, with 14 bases left in between. The CDR3 is 14 amino acids. CDR3 nucleotide sequence: TGCAGCGTTCCAATGGGAGGGGCGAACACTGAAGCTTTCTTT. It is translated as CSVPMGGANTEAFF. The variable domain in full, completed from reference TRBV29-1 and TRBJ1-1, reads SAVISQKPSRDICQRGTSLTIQCQVDSQVTMMFWYRQQPGQSLTLIATANQGSEATYESGFVIDKFPISRPNLTFSTLTVSNMSPEDSSIYLCSVPMGGANTEAFFGQGTRLTVV.

The V gene is TRBV13, the J gene TRBJ2-7, with TRBD1 matching 9 bases. CDR3 length: 17 residues. Germline-derived CDR1 and CDR2 are PRHDT and FYEKMQ (reference sequence). V trimming: 0 bases; J trimming: 4 bases; junction bases outside the gene matches: 10. The CDR3 region has the DNA TGTGCCAGCAGCTTAGGATCCGGGACAGGGAGGGAATACGAGCAGTACTTC. The encoded protein is CASSLGSGTGREYEQYF. The entire variable domain, with the rest obtained from reference TRBV13 and TRBJ2-7, is as follows: AAGVIQSPRHLIKEKRETATLKCYPIPRHDTVYWYQQGPGQDPQFLISFYEKMQSDKGSIPDRFSAQQFSDYHSELNMSSLELGDSALYFCASSLGSGTGREYEQYFGPGTRLTVT.

This chain uses TRBV27 with TRBJ2-5; 10 nucleotides agree with TRBD1. CDR3 length equals 16 residues. The ends lost 3 bases at V and 1 base at J; junction bases unmatched: 5. Germline CDR1 reads MNHEY; CDR2 reads SMNVEV (reference sequence). CDR3 residues: CASSLGQGIRQETQYF. The CDR3 region has the DNA TGTGCCAGCAGTTTGGGACAGGGGATCCGCCAAGAGACCCAGTACTTC.

The chain combines TRBV28 with TRBJ2-3; D possibly corresponds to TRBD2 (6 bases). The germline gives CDR1 MDHEN, CDR2 SYDVKM. Trimming left V 7 bases short and J 8 bases short, with 25 bases between. CDR3 size: 16 residues. The DNA for the CDR3 is TGTGCCAGCAACCTAAATAGCGCGGGGTTCATCAGTACGCAGTATTTT. As protein: CASNLNSAGFISTQYF. Full variable domain (outside the CDR3, taken from reference TRBV28 and TRBJ2-3): DVKVTQSSRYLVKRTGEKVFLECVQDMDHENMFWYRQDPGLGLRLIYFSYDVKMKEKGDIPEGYSVSREKKERFSLILESASTNQTSMYLCASNLNSAGFISTQYFGPGTRLTVL.

As to this clone: Additional DNA sequences in this sample encode the identical CDR3. The rearrangement uses TRBV9 and TRBJ1-6; the match to TRBD1 covers 8 bases. CDR1 SGDLS and CDR2 YYNGEE come from the germline V gene. The CDR3 spans 17 residues. V lost 2 bases to trimming and J lost 6 bases; unmatched junction nucleotides: 10. For the CDR3, the DNA is TGTGCCAGCAGCGTCAAAGCCCAGGGGGCGCGTAATTCACCCCTCCACTTT. As protein: CASSVKAQGARNSPLHF.

The chain links TRBV7-3 to TRBJ2-1, with 7 bases fitting TRBD2. Germline CDR1 is SGHTA and CDR2 is FQGTGA. This CDR3 has 14 residues. J lost 6 bases, V lost 3 bases, and 5 bases had no gene match. CDR3 sequence reads: CASSLGGGSNEQFF. The DNA for the CDR3 is TGTGCCAGCAGCTTGGGCGGGGGTAGCAATGAGCAGTTCTTC.

The gene calls are TRBV6-5 and TRBJ2-2, with no clear D. The CDR3 sequence is 13 residues long. Trimming removed 2 bases from V and 1 base from J, with 2 bases in between. Germline CDR1 is MNHEY and CDR2 is SVGAGI. The chain's CDR3 is CASSYLNTGELFF. The CDR3 region has the DNA TGTGCCAGCAGTTACCTGAACACCGGGGAGCTGTTTTTT.

The chain links TRBV11-3 to TRBJ1-6; D remains unclear. The V end was cut by 0 bases, the J end by 9 bases, with 21 bases between. Germline loops: CDR1 SGHNT, CDR2 YENEEA. The CDR3 covers 18 residues. CDR3 nucleotides: TGTGCCAGCAGCTTAGATGGGGAGGGAGGACCGTCCTGTTCACCCCTCCACTTT. It is translated as CASSLDGEGGPSCSPLHF.

This clone has a single count. V is TRBV7-2 and J is TRBJ2-5; D uncertain. The CDR3 covers 13 residues. Germline V gives CDR1 SGHTA, CDR2 FQGNSA. Between the trimmed V and J ends, which lost 8 bases and 5 bases, there was a span of 15 bases. The CDR3 coding sequence is TGTGCCAGCCGGGTATTGGAGAGGGAGACCCAGTACTTC. Protein sequence: CASRVLERETQYF.

The chain's CDR3 is CASSLVSSGFSQPQHF. The CDR3 DNA sequence: TGTGCCAGCAGCTTAGTCTCATCGGGATTTAGCCAGCCCCAGCATTTT. The chain couples TRBV7-8 to TRBJ1-5; D not certain. The CDR3 runs to 16 residues. Germline V gene data show CDR1 as SGHVS and CDR2 as FQNEAQ. Trimming left V 1 base short and J 7 bases short, with 17 bases between.

This sequence joins TRBV2 and TRBJ2-2; the match to TRBD2 covers 12 bases. V lost 2 bases, J lost 3 bases, and 4 bases stayed unmatched. This CDR3 spans 17 amino acids. The germline V gene encodes CDR1 SNHLY and CDR2 FYNNEI. CDR3 sequence (DNA): TGTGCCAGCAGTGAAATAGGGACTAGCGGGTACACCGGGGAGCTGTTTTTT. Amino acid sequence: CASSEIGTSGYTGELFF.

The gene calls are TRBV5-1 and TRBJ2-7; possible D gene TRBD2, 5 bases. This CDR3 spans 15 amino acids. V was pared by 3 bases and J by 0 bases, with 13 bases between. Germline assignment: CDR1 SGHRS and CDR2 YFSETQ. The CDR3: CASSSMTGVSYEQYF. CDR3 nucleotides: TGCGCCAGCAGCTCGATGACCGGGGTCTCCTACGAGCAGTACTTC.

V usage is TRBV5-8 and J usage is TRBJ2-3; D remains unclear. In germline, CDR1 is SGHTS, CDR2 YDEGEE. The V gene lost 2 bases and the J gene lost 4 bases, with 14 bases spanning the gap. The CDR3 spans 15 residues. The CDR3 DNA reads as TGTGCCAGCAGCTTAGCACAGCAAGGCGCAGATACGCAGTATTTT. As protein: CASSLAQQGADTQYF.

This rearrangement joins TRBV13 to TRBJ1-2; tentative D call: TRBD1 (6 bases). V was pared by 5 bases and J by 4 bases, with 11 bases between. The CDR3 has 13 residues. From germline, CDR1 is PRHDT and CDR2 FYEKMQ (reference sequence). The CDR3 DNA reads as TGTGCCAGCAGCATACAGGGAAGCTATGGCTACACCTTC. It is translated as CASSIQGSYGYTF.

The rearrangement uses TRBV11-3 and TRBJ2-1, with 9 bases that match TRBD2. The CDR3 is made up of 19 amino acids. V shed 5 bases, J shed 0 bases, and the junction held 14 bases outside the gene matches. The V gene's germline CDR1 is SGHNT and CDR2 YENEEA. DNA of the CDR3: TGTGCCAGCAGCCCCATTTCGCTAGCGGGACGAAGCTCCTACAATGAGCAGTTCTTC. Its protein product is CASSPISLAGRSSYNEQFF.

This sequence joins TRBV7-9 and TRBJ2-3; a possible D gene is TRBD1 (6 bases). V shed 2 bases and J shed 2 bases, with 14 bases lying between them. Germline loops: CDR1 SEHNR, CDR2 FQNEAQ (reference sequence). The CDR3 is 16 residues long. The DNA of the CDR3 is TGTGCCAGCAGCTTAATAGGCAGGGGACCCACAGATACGCAGTATTTT. Amino acid sequence: CASSLIGRGPTDTQYF.

The chain employs TRBV9 and TRBJ1-1; D not resolved. Germline CDR1 is SGDLS and CDR2 is YYNGEE. V shed 0 bases and J shed 4 bases, with 13 bases lying between them. CDR3 size: 15 residues. Here the CDR3 reads CASSVDSGYGTEAFF. The CDR3 nucleotides read TGTGCCAGCAGCGTAGACTCGGGATATGGCACTGAAGCTTTCTTT.

The rearrangement joins TRBV5-8 to TRBJ2-7, with 11 bases that match TRBD2. The J segment lost 5 bases and the V segment lost 3 bases, leaving 10 bases of the junction unmatched. Germline V lookup: CDR1 SGHTS, CDR2 YDEGEE. There are 16 residues in the CDR3. The CDR3 nucleotides are TGTGCCAGCAGCTCCACTAGCGGGAGTGTTGATGACGAGCAGTACTTC. This gives the protein CASSSTSGSVDDEQYF.

The gene calls are TRBV7-2 and TRBJ1-2; D perhaps matches TRBD1 (6 bases). CDR3 length: 14 amino acids. The V end lost 2 bases, the J end lost 1 base, and 8 bases lay between the germline ends. Per germline, CDR1 SGHTA and CDR2 FQGNSA. The CDR3 bases are TGTGCCAGCAGCTTAACAGGGTTTAACTATGGCTACACCTTC. This codes for CASSLTGFNYGYTF. The full variable domain, in which reference TRBV7-2 and TRBJ1-2 provide the parts outside the CDR3, is GAGVSQSPSNKVTEKGKDVELRCDPISGHTALYWYRQSLGQGLEFLIYFQGNSAPDKSGLPSDRFSAERTGGSVSTLTIQRTQQEDSAVYLCASSLTGFNYGYTFGSGTRLTVV.

This clone was seen a single time. The chain recombines TRBV9 with TRBJ2-6, with D uncertain. Germline V lookup: CDR1 SGDLS, CDR2 YYNGEE. The CDR3 runs 15 residues. V dropped 3 bases and J dropped 0 bases, with 7 bases sitting between them. This CDR3 reads CASSGHSSGANVLTF. The CDR3 bases are TGTGCCAGCAGCGGACACAGCTCTGGGGCCAACGTCCTGACTTTC.

The chain employs TRBV7-6 and TRBJ1-5, with 8 nucleotides matching TRBD1. Germline values: CDR1 SGHVS, CDR2 FNYEAQ. This CDR3 is 16 amino acids long. Germline trimming cut 5 bases from V and 0 bases from J; bases unmatched to any gene: 6. For the CDR3, the DNA is TGTGCCAGCAGCCTCATGGACAGGGATAGCAATCAGCCCCAGCATTTT. Translation gives CASSLMDRDSNQPQHF.

The chain has TRBV18 and TRBJ2-1, with 11 bases matching TRBD2. This CDR3 is 16 amino acids long. The trim removed 3 bases at V and 5 bases at J, leaving 6 bases unmatched. Germline V gene data show CDR1 as KGHSH and CDR2 as LQKENI. The CDR3 DNA reads as TGTGCCAGCTCACCGTCACTAGCGGGAGAGGACAATGAGCAGTTCTTC. This translates into CASSPSLAGEDNEQFF.